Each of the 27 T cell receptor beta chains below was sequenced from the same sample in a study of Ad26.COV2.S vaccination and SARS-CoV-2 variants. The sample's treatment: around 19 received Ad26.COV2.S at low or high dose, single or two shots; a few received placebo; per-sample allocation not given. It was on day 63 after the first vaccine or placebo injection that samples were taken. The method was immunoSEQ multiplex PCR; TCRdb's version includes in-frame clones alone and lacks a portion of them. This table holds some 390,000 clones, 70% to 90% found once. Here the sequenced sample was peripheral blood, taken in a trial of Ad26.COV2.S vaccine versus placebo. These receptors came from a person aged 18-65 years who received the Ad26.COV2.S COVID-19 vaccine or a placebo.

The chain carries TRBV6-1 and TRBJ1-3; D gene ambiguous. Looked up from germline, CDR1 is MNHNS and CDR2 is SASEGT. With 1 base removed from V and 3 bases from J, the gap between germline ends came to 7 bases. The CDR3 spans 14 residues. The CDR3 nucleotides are TGTGCCAGCAGTGAAGTTGGCGTTGGAAACACCATATATTTT. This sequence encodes CASSEVGVGNTIYF.

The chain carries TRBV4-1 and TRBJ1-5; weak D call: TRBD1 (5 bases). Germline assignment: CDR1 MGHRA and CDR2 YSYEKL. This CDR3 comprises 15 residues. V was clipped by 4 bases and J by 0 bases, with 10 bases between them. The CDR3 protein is CASSLTTASNQPQHF. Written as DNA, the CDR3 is TGCGCCAGCAGCCTAACGACAGCTAGCAATCAGCCCCAGCATTTT.

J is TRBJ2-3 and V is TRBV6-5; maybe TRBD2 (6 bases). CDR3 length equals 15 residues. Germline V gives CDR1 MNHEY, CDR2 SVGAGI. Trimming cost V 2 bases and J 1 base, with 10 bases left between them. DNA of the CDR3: TGTGCCAGCAGTTACCGGGACTCAGGCACAGATACGCAGTATTTT. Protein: CASSYRDSGTDTQYF.

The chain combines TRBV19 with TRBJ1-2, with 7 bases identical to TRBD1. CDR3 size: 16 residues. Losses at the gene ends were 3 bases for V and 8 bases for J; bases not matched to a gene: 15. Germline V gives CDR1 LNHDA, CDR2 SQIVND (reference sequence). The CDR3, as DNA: TGTGCCAGTAGTATCGGTGGCAGGGGGTCTATCGGCGGCTACACCTTC. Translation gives CASSIGGRGSIGGYTF. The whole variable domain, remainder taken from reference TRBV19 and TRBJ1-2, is DGGITQSPKYLFRKEGQNVTLSCEQNLNHDAMYWYRQDPGQGLRLIYYSQIVNDFQKGDIAEGYSVSREKKESFPLTVTSAQKNPTAFYLCASSIGGRGSIGGYTFGSGTRLTVV.

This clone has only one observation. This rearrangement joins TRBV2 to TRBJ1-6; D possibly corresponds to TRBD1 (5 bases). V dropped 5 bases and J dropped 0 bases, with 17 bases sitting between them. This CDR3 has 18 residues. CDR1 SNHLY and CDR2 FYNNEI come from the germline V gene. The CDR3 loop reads CASSTRDGESSYNSPLHF. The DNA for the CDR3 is TGTGCCAGCAGTACCCGGGACGGAGAAAGCTCCTATAATTCACCCCTCCACTTT.

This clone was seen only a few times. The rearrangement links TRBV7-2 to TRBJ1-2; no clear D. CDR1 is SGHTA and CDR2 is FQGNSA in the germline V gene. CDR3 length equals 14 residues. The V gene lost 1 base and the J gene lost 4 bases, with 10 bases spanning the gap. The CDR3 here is CASSLEVASYGYTF. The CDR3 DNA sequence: TGTGCCAGCAGCTTAGAGGTGGCAAGCTATGGCTACACCTTC.

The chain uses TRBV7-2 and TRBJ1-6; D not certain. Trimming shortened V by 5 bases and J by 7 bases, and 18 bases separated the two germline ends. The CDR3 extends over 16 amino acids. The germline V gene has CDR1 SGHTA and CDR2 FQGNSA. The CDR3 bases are TGTGCCAGCAGCCAATGGGAACAGCTCCTCAATTCACCCCTCCACTTT. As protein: CASSQWEQLLNSPLHF.

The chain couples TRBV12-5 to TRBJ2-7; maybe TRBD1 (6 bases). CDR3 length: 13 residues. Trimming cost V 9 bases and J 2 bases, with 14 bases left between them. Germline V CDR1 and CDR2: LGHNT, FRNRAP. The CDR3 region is CASNLDSAYEQYF. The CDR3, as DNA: TGTGCTAGCAACCTGGACAGTGCCTACGAGCAGTACTTC.

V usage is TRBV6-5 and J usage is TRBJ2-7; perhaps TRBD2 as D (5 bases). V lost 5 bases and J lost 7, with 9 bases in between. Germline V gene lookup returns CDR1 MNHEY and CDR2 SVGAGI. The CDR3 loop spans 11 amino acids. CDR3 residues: CASSLPGEQYF. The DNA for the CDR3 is TGTGCCAGCAGTCTTCCGGGGGAGCAGTACTTC.

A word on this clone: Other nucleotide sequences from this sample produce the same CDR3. The CDR3 DNA follows: TGCGCCAGCAGCTTGGAAAGCGGGGGTAACACCGGGGAGCTGTTTTTT. Translated: CASSLESGGNTGELFF. V and J are TRBV5-1 and TRBJ2-2; 8 bases line up with TRBD2. Germline lookup yields CDR1 SGHRS and CDR2 YFSETQ. Trimming took 0 bases from V and 2 from J; bases not matched to a gene: 3. This CDR3 has 16 amino acids.

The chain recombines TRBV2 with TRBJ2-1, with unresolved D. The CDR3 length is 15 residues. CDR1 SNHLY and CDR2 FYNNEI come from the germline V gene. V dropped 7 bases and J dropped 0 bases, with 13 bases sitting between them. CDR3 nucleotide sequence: TGTGCCAGCAAACCACTGTCGAGCTCCTACAATGAGCAGTTCTTC. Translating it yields CASKPLSSSYNEQFF.

In nucleotides, the CDR3 is TGTGCCAGCAGTTATTTTGGCAGTGATGCGCATTTT. Its translation: CASSYFGSDAHF. This chain uses TRBV6-1 with TRBJ1-5; D is undetermined. The germline gives CDR1 MNHNS, CDR2 SASEGT. This CDR3 has 12 amino acids. Trimming took 5 bases from V and 15 from J, leaving 17 bases between them.

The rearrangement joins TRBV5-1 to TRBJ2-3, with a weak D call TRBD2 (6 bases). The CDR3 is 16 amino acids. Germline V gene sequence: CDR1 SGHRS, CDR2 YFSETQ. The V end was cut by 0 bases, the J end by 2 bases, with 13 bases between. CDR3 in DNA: TGCGCCAGCAGCTTGGGGTCGGGAGTAGTCACAGATACGCAGTATTTT. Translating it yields CASSLGSGVVTDTQYF.

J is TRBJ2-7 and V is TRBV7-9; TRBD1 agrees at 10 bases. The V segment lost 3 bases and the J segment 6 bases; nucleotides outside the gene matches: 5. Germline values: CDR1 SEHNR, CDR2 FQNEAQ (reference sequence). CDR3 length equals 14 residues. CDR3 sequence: CASSLTGGNREQYF. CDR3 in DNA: TGTGCCAGCAGCTTGACAGGGGGCAATCGCGAGCAGTACTTC.

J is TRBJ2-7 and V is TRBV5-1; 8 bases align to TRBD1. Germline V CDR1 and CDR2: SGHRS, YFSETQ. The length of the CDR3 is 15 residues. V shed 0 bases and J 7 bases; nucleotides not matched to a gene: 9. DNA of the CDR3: TGCGCCAGCAGCTTGGTAGCAGGGGGCCTGGGAGAGCAGTACTTC. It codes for CASSLVAGGLGEQYF.

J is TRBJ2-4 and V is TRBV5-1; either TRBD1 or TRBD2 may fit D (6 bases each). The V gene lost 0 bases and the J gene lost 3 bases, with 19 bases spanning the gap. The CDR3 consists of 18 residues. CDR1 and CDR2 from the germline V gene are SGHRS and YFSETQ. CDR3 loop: CASSLGRAAGVVKNIQYF. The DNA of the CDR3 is TGCGCCAGCAGCTTGGGGAGGGCCGCAGGGGTGGTCAAAAACATTCAGTACTTC.

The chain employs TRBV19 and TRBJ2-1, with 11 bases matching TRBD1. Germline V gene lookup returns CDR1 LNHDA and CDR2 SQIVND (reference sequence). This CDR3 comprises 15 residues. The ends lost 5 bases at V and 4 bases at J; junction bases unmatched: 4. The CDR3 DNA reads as TGTGCCAGTAGTCTCCGGGACAGGGGGTACAATGAGCAGTTCTTC. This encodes CASSLRDRGYNEQFF. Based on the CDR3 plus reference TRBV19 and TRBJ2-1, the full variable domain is DGGITQSPKYLFRKEGQNVTLSCEQNLNHDAMYWYRQDPGQGLRLIYYSQIVNDFQKGDIAEGYSVSREKKESFPLTVTSAQKNPTAFYLCASSLRDRGYNEQFFGPGTRLTVL.

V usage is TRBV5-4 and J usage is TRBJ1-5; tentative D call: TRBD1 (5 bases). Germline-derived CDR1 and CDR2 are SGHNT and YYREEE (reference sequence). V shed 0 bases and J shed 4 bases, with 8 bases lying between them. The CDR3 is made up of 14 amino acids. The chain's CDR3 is CASSLGGGNQPQHF. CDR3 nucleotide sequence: TGTGCCAGCAGCTTGGGCGGGGGAAATCAGCCCCAGCATTTT.

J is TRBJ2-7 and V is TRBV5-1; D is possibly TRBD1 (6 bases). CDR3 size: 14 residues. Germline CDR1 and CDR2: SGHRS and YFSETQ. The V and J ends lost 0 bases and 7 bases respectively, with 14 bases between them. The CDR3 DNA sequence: TGCGCCAGCAGCTTGGCCTGGACAGAAGGGGAGCAGTACTTC. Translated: CASSLAWTEGEQYF.

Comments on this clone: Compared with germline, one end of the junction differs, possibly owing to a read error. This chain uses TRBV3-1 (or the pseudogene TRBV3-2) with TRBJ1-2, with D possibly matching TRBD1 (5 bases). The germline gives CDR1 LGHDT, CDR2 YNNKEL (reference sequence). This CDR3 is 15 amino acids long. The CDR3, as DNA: TGTGCCAGCAGTCAAGCAACAGGAGGGGCCTATGGCTACACCTTC. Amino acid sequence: CASSQATGGAYGYTF.

The CDR3 protein is CATSDHGGLQETQYF. The CDR3 nucleotides read TGTGCCACCAGTGACCACGGGGGACTTCAAGAGACCCAGTACTTC. The rearrangement uses TRBV24-1 and TRBJ2-5; TRBD2 is a possible D gene (6 bases). The CDR3 is 15 amino acids. Between the trimmed V and J ends, which lost 4 bases and 2 bases, there was a span of 13 bases. Germline-derived CDR1 and CDR2 are KGHDR and SFDVKD.

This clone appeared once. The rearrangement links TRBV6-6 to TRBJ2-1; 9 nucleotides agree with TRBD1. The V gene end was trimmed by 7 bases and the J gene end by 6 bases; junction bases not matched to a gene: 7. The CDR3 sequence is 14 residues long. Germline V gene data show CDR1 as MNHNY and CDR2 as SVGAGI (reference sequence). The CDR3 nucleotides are TGTGCCAGCACAACAGGGGGCGTTTTCAATGAGCAGTTCTTC. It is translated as CASTTGGVFNEQFF.

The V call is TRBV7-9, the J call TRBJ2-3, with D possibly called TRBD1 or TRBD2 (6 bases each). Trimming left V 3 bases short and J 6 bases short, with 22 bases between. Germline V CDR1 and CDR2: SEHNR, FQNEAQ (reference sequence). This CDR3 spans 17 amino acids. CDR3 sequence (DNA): TGTGCCAGCAGCTTCGTCGTCGGGGGCCTCCGAGGGGATACGCAGTATTTT. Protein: CASSFVVGGLRGDTQYF.

CDR3 residues: CSVEDPSSGRTDTQYF. The CDR3 region has the DNA TGCAGCGTTGAAGATCCTAGTAGCGGGAGAACAGATACGCAGTATTTT. V usage is TRBV29-1 and J usage is TRBJ2-3, with TRBD2 matching 9 bases. This CDR3 comprises 16 residues. Germline CDR1 and CDR2: SQVTM and ANQGSEA. Trimming cost V 0 bases and J 3 bases; bases outside gene matches: 7.

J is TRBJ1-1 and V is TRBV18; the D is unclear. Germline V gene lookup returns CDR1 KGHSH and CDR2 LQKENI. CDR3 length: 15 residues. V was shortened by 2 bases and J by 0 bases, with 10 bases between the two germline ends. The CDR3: CASSPISGMNTEAFF. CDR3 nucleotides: TGTGCCAGCTCACCAATAAGCGGCATGAACACTGAAGCTTTCTTT.

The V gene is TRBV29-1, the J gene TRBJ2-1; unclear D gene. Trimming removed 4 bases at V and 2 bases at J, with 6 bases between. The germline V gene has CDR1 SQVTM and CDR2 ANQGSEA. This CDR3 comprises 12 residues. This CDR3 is CSVGLAYNEQFF. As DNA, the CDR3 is TGCAGCGTTGGCCTAGCCTACAATGAGCAGTTCTTC.

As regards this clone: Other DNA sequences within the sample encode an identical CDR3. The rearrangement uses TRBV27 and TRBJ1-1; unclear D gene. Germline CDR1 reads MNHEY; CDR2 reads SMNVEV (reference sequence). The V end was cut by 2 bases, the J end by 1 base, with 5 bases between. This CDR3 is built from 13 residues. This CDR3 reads CASSLRQNTEAFF. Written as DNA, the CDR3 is TGTGCCAGCAGTTTACGACAGAACACTGAAGCTTTCTTT.